The present entry profiles one T cell receptor beta chain with its context. No antigen is known for it. Base qualities are not provided; no much larger clone lies one nucleotide away. These data belong to a study of cytotoxic CD8 clonotypes in ibrutinib-treated CLL (dated by TCRdb to the early 2020s). A note on the overall study: In this cohort, about 16 patients were treatment-naive and about ten were relapsed/refractory, while 17 to 18 had unmutated IGHV. Cryopreserved peripheral blood mononuclear cells were obtained prior to treatment, at the time of response, and at either disease progression or sustained remission. On average, each sample yielded around 250,000 productive templates and tens of thousands of productive rearrangements. Response samples were taken after a median of approximately eleven months on treatment, ranging from about 6 to 40 months. Patients were still on ibrutinib when every remission and progressive disease sample was collected. Longitudinal samples were available for about 30% of the 86 trial participants. Partial responses were observed in 24 patients and complete responses in 2; after a median follow-up of 68 months, remission was maintained in some 14 patients and progression was observed in roughly 12. What the authors observed across the whole study: At ibrutinib response clonality went up, during sustained remission it held steady, and at progression it dropped back toward baseline. Sampling times were not matched between sustained-remission and progressing patients, and lymph node repertoires were not studied. Public clonotypes were found to be uncommon and were observed to contract or remain stable during treatment; the increase in clonality was shown to reflect expansion of private clonotypes at ibrutinib response. Baseline clonality was found to be higher than that of age-matched healthy donors and was strongly correlated with circulating CD8+ T-cell counts.

Measured from the cysteine to the phenylalanine, the CDR3 is 13 residues long. CDR3 DNA only is kept here, 39 bases in frame from base 1. CDR1 and CDR2, per the germline V gene, are MNHEY and SVGAGI. V is clipped by 5 bases and J by 6 bases, and the sequence between their germline boundaries is 14 bases long. A MiSeq instrument was used for deep resolution sequencing, which targeted depths ranging from 1 in 1 million up to 1 in 200,000 T cells, with coverage averaging 10x for each clonotype. The immunoSEQ hsTCRB Kit was used to generate TCR beta libraries. Processing in the source paper ran as follows. ImmunoSEQ Data Assistant and ImmunoSEQ Analyzer were used for data analysis, and V, D and J genes were assigned according to IMGT definitions. Clonality, with values ranging from 0 to 1, was calculated as one minus the normalized Shannon entropy of productive rearrangement frequencies. Only overrepresented clonotypes making up at least 0.05% of the repertoire of each patient were included in the public clonotype analysis. Repertoires from 10 to 15 age-matched healthy donors in immuneACCESS were used as clonality controls. What TCRdb holds here is the immuneACCESS table cut down to in-frame rearrangements. Part of the clones is not present; checked against another copy, under half of the missing clones reflect an unresolved V gene, and the others are unexplained. V, J and clone size reflect that table, while D and trimming were determined from the DNA. The sample table lists under 200,000 clones, less than 85% of them with a count of one. The ten largest clones capture around 4.5% of the sample.

The time point tag for this specimen amounts to: around 25 months on ibrutinib. For TCR beta library preparation, 2 to 2.5 micrograms of genomic DNA were isolated from cryopreserved PBMCs. High-throughput TCR beta sequencing was performed on longitudinal blood samples from CLL patients receiving ibrutinib monotherapy. Patients were enrolled in a phase 2 open-label single-center ibrutinib monotherapy trial. Here the sequenced sample was PBMCs, taken after 24 months of ibrutinib treatment. This clonotype originated in a human donor with chronic lymphocytic leukemia. The rearranged segments are TRBV6-5 and TRBJ2-7; TRBD1 is perhaps the D gene, given 5 matching bases. The bases are TGTGCCAGCAGTATCCGTAGGGGATTCGAGCAGTACTTC. It translates to CASSIRRGFEQYF.